Shown below are 2 T cell receptor beta chains from a single sample sequenced in a study of blood T cells in healthy people across ages. It was with a sample-barcoded 5' primer and a J-beta primer mix that a second PCR of about 6 to 11 cycles was run. TCRdb independently ran MiXCR on the 5' RACE reads; one entry per CDR3 protein. In the table there are about 1.6 million distinct CDR3 sequences, about 32% of which are singletons. Sequencing was done on a sample of blood. These receptors all come from a woman aged 25 to 39 in good health.

V and J are TRBV4-1 and TRBJ2-3; 11 nucleotides align to TRBD2. V shed 3 bases, J shed 0 bases, and the junction held 20 bases outside the gene matches. This CDR3 has 22 residues. Per the germline V gene, CDR1 is MGHRA and CDR2 is YSYEKL. Here the CDR3 reads CASSHPSGVLAGARSSTDTQYF. CDR3 nucleotide sequence: TGCGCCAGCAGCCACCCTTCGGGAGTACTAGCGGGAGCGCGATCTAGCACAGATACGCAGTATTTT.

This clonotype was found many times. V usage is TRBV20-1 and J usage is TRBJ2-3; D is possibly TRBD2 (6 bases). Germline lookup yields CDR1 DFQATT and CDR2 SNEGSKA (reference sequence). This CDR3 is built from 16 residues. V shed 0 bases and J shed 0 bases, with 13 bases lying between them. The CDR3 bases are TGCAGTGCTAGAGATCTAGCGCGGGCGAGCACAGATACGCAGTATTTT. Its protein product is CSARDLARASTDTQYF.